A selection of T cell receptor beta chains follows, all from one sample in a study of blood T cell repertoires in COVID-19. Method: immunoSEQ multiplex PCR; TCRdb's copy keeps in-frame clones and lacks some. The sample has around 95,000 clones, 80% seen once. The sample was peripheral blood. The receptors were gathered from a woman aged 70 to 79 with acute or convalescent COVID-19. Each CDR3 is given with its conserved first and last residue. A D gene is named only where the DNA matches it firmly. Size values are once, few and many counts, or a class for expanded clones, and some rows have none.

v_gene	d_gene	abundance	j_gene	CDR3nt	CDR3aa
TRBV2	NA	few	TRBJ1-6	TGTGCCAGCAGTCCCGATCCCCCGGGGGCCCTCCACTTT	CASSPDPPGALHF
TRBV28	TRBD1	NA	TRBJ2-1	TGTGCCAGCAGTGCCCGGGACAGGGTAAGCAATGAGCAGTTCTTC	CASSARDRVSNEQFF
TRBV18	TRBD1	NA	TRBJ1-1	TGTGCCAGCTCACCACCGACAGGGGGCCGGACTGAAGCTTTCTTT	CASSPPTGGRTEAFF
TRBV30	TRBD1	NA	TRBJ1-5	TGTGCCTGGAGACTGAGGACAGGGCCGAATCAGCCCCAGCATTTT	CAWRLRTGPNQPQHF
TRBV6-5	NA	few	TRBJ2-1	TGTGCCAGCACCCCGAATGTGGGCAGGGATGAGCAGTTCTTC	CASTPNVGRDEQFF
TRBV29-1	TRBD1	few	TRBJ1-1	TGCAGCGCTCGACAGGGGGAGGCTGAAGCTTTCTTT	CSARQGEAEAFF
TRBV30	NA	few	TRBJ1-2	TGTGCCTGGAGTGACTTCTATGGCTACACCTTC	CAWSDFYGYTF
TRBV19	TRBD1	once	TRBJ1-1	TGTGCCAGTAGCCAGGGACAGGGGGCCACTGAAGCTTTCTTT	CASSQGQGATEAFF
TRBV5-1	NA	NA	TRBJ1-1	TGCGCCAGCAGCTTGGGGGCGGCGGGTAACACTGAAGCTTTCTTT	CASSLGAAGNTEAFF
TRBV7-2	TRBD2	NA	TRBJ2-3	TGTGCCAGCAGCCTACGCGGGGGGTCGTATGGTCGATATACGCAGTATTTT	CASSLRGGSYGRYTQYF
TRBV10-1	TRBD1	NA	TRBJ2-7	TGCGCCAGCAGTGAGGTGAGGGGGCCCTACGAGCAGTACTTC	CASSEVRGPYEQYF
TRBV2	TRBD2	NA	TRBJ2-1	TGTGCCAGTGGGGGGGTTAGCTCCTACAATGAGCAGTTCTTC	CASGGVSSYNEQFF
TRBV24-1	TRBD1	NA	TRBJ2-5	TGTGCCACCAGTGACCCCCTTGATCCCCGACAGGGCCCTCAAGAGACCCAGTACTTC	CATSDPLDPRQGPQETQYF
TRBV11-2	TRBD1	NA	TRBJ2-3	TGTGCCAGCAGCTTAGTTGGGACAGACACAGATACGCAGTATTTT	CASSLVGTDTDTQYF
TRBV19	NA	NA	TRBJ2-3	TGTGCCAGTAGTATACGGGCGCAGGGGAGCACAGATACGCAGTATTTT	CASSIRAQGSTDTQYF
TRBV9	NA	NA	TRBJ1-6	TGTGCCAGCAGCGTAGACGGAGCATATAATTCACCCCTCCACTTT	CASSVDGAYNSPLHF
TRBV6-5	TRBD1	NA	TRBJ1-1	TGTGCCAGCAGTTATACAGGGGAGGTTCGGACTGAAGCTTTCTTT	CASSYTGEVRTEAFF
TRBV2	NA	NA	TRBJ1-1	TGTGCCAGCAGTGGGGCAGGGATGAACACTGAAGCTTTCTTT	CASSGAGMNTEAFF
TRBV20-1	NA	NA	TRBJ1-1	TGCAGTGCTAAAGACGGGACTGAAGCTTTCTTT	CSAKDGTEAFF
TRBV19	TRBD2	NA	TRBJ2-7	TGTGCCAGTAGCGACAGCGGGGGGTACGAGCAGTACTTC	CASSDSGGYEQYF
TRBV14	TRBD1	once	TRBJ2-4	TGTGCCAGCAGCCAAACGGACTGGGACAGGGGAAACATTCAGTACTTC	CASSQTDWDRGNIQYF
TRBV14	TRBD2	NA	TRBJ2-3	TGTGCCAGCAGCGCTCACCTTAGCGGGGGTACAGATACGCAGTATTTT	CASSAHLSGGTDTQYF
TRBV27	NA	NA	TRBJ1-6	TGTGCCAGCAGTTTATTGCGACAGGTGCCTAATTCACCCCTCCACTTT	CASSLLRQVPNSPLHF
TRBV5-1	NA	once	TRBJ2-2	TGCGCCAGCAGCTTGGAACAGGGAAGTACCGGGGAGCTGTTTTTT	CASSLEQGSTGELFF
TRBV10-3	TRBD2	NA	TRBJ2-6	TGTGCCATCAGTGCCGGATCTAGCGGGGGGGCCCGACAGTCTGGGGCCAACGTCCTGACTTTC	CAISAGSSGGARQSGANVLTF
TRBV29-1	NA	few	TRBJ1-1	TGCAGCGTTGGGGCCTTGAACACTGAAGCTTTCTTT	CSVGALNTEAFF
TRBV7-2	NA	NA	TRBJ1-5	TGTGCCAGCAGCTTAGAACCAGGGGCCGGTAGCAATCAGCCCCAGCATTTT	CASSLEPGAGSNQPQHF
TRBV4-1	NA	NA	TRBJ1-1	TGCGCCAGCAGCCAAAACCAGGGCCGGGCTTTCTTT	CASSQNQGRAFF
TRBV7-2	NA	few	TRBJ2-2	TGTGCCAGCAGCTTAGCCGTAGCAGACACCGGGGAGCTGTTTTTT	CASSLAVADTGELFF